The T cell receptor beta chain described here comes from a study of PD-L1 blockade in urothelial cancer. Across the whole study: Once treatment had started, blood was analyzed at 3 weeks (second dose) and again at 6 weeks. Peripheral blood specimens exhibited a median yield of 141,255 T cells.

TCR analog templates of synthetic origin were spiked into each PCR. The assay was immunoSEQ multiplex PCR, and TCRdb's table has in-frame clones only and misses some. The table shows tens of thousands of clones, with 65% to 90% occurring only once. As to time point: pretreatment peripheral blood. Per patient, between 1 and 8 samples were collected at pretreatment and on-treatment time points. Trimming removed 4 bases from V and 7 bases from J, with 13 bases in between. CDR1 MDHEN and CDR2 SYDVKM come from the germline V gene. This CDR3 has 14 amino acids. Sequences were derived from PBMCs, sampled around atezolizumab (anti-PD-L1) treatment. This receptor was taken from a man in his sixties with urothelial cancer. The genes are TRBV28 and TRBJ2-2; perhaps TRBD1 as D (6 bases). Written as DNA, the CDR3 is TGTGCCAGCAGTTCACAGGGTTACGGCGGGGAGCTGTTTTTT. It specifies CASSSQGYGGELFF.